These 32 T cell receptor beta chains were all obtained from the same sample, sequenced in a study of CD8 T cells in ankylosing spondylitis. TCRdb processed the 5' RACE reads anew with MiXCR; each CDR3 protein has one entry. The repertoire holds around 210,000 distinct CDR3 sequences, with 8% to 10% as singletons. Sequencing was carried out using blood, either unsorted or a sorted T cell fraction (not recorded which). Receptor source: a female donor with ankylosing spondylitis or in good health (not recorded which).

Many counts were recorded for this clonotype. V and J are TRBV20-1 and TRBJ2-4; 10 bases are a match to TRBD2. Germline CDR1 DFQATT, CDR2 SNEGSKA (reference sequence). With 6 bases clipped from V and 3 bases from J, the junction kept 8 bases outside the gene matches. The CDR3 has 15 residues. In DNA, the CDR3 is TGCAGTGCCCCGAGGTCTAGCGGGGGCAAAAACATTCAGTACTTC. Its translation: CSAPRSSGGKNIQYF.

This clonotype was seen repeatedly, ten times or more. This chain's CDR3 is CASTASRGNEQFF. CDR3 DNA: TGTGCCAGCACCGCGTCGCGGGGGAATGAGCAGTTCTTC. The chain has TRBV2 and TRBJ2-1; the match to TRBD2 covers 7 bases. CDR3 length: 13 amino acids. Germline loops: CDR1 SNHLY, CDR2 FYNNEI. With 7 bases clipped from V and 7 bases from J, the junction kept 7 bases outside the gene matches.

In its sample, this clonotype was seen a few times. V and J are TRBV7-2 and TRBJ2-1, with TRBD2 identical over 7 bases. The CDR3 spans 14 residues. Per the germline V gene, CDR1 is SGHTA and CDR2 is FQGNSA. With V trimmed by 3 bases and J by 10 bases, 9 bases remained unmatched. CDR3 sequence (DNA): TGTGCCAGCAGCTTCCCCGGTAGGGACTACGAGCAGTTCTTC. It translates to CASSFPGRDYEQFF.

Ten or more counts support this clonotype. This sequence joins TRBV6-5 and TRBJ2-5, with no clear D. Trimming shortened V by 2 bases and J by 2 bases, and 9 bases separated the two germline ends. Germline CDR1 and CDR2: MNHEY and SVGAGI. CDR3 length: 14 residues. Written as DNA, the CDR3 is TGTGCCAGCAGTTACGGTGGGAAACAAGAGACCCAGTACTTC. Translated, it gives CASSYGGKQETQYF.

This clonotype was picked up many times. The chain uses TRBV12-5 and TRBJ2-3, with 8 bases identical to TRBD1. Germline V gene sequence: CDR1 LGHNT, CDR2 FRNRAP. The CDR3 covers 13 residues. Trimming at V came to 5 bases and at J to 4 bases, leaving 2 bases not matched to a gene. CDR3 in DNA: TGTGCTAGTGGTACACAGGGGGCAGATACGCAGTATTTT. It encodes CASGTQGADTQYF.

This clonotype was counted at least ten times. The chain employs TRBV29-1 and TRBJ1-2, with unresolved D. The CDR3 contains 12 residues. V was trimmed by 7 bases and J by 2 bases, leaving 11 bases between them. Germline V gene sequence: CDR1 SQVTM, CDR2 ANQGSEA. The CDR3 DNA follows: TGCAGCGGATTGGGCTCCAACTATGGCTACACCTTC. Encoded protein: CSGLGSNYGYTF.

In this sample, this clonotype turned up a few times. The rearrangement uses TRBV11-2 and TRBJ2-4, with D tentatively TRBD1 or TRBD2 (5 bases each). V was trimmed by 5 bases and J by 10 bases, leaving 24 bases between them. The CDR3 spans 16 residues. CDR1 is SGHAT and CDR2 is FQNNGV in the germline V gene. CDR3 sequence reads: CASSGAPGQPDIIQYF. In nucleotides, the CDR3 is TGTGCCAGCAGCGGGGCCCCGGGGCAGCCGGATATAATTCAGTACTTC.

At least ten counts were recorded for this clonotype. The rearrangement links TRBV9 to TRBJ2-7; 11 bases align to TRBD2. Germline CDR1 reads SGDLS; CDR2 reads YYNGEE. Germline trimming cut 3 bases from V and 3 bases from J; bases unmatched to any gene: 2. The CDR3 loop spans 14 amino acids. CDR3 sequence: CASSATSGNYEQYF. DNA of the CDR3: TGTGCCAGCAGCGCGACTAGCGGGAACTACGAGCAGTACTTC.

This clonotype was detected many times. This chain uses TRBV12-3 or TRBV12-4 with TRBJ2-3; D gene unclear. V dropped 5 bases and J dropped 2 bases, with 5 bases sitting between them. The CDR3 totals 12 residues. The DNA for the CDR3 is TGTGCCAGCAGTCTCCACACAGATACGCAGTATTTT. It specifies CASSLHTDTQYF.

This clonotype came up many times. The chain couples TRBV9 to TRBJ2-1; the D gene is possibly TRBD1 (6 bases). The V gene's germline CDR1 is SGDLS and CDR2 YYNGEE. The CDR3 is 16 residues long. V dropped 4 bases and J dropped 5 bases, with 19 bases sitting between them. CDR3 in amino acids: CASSPWTALSDNEQFF. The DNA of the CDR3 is TGTGCCAGCAGCCCCTGGACAGCCCTTTCTGACAATGAGCAGTTCTTC.

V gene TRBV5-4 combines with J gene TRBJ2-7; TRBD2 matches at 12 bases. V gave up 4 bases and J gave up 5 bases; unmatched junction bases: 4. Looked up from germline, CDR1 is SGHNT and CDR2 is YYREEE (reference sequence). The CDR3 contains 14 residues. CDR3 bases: TGTGCCAGCAGCACCGGACTAGCGGGGAACGAGCAGTACTTC. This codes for CASSTGLAGNEQYF.

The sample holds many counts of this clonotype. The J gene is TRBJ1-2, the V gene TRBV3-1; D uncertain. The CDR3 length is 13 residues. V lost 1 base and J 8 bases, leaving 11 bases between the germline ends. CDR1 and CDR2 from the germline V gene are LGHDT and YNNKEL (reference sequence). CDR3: CASSQARSSGYTF. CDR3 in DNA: TGTGCCAGCAGCCAAGCCCGAAGTTCCGGCTACACCTTC.

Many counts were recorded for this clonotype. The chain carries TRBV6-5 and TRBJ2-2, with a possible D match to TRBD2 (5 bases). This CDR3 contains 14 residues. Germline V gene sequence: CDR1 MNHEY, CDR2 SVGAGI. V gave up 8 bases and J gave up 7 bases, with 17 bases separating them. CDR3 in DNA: TGTGCCAGCCTCGGGGTAGCGAAGGGCGGGGAGCTGTTTTTT. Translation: CASLGVAKGGELFF.

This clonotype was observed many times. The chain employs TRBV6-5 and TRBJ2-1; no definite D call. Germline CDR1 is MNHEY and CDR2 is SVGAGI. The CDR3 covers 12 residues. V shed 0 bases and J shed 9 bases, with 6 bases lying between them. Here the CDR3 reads CASSYSPGEQFF. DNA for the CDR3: TGTGCCAGCAGTTACTCGCCGGGTGAGCAGTTCTTC.

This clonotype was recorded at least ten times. The CDR3 sequence: CASSYANTEAFF. The CDR3 DNA reads TGTGCCAGCAGTTACGCGAACACTGAAGCTTTCTTT. This sequence joins TRBV6-6 and TRBJ1-1; no firm D call. The CDR3 totals 12 residues. Trimming stripped 2 bases from V and 1 base from J, with 2 bases between. Looked up from germline, CDR1 is MNHNY and CDR2 is SVGAGI (reference sequence).

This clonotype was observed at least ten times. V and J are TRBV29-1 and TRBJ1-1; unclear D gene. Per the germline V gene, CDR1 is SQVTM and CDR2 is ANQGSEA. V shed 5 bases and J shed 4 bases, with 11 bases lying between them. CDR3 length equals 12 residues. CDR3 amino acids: CSVNSVGTEAFF. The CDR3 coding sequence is TGCAGCGTTAACAGTGTAGGCACTGAAGCTTTCTTT.

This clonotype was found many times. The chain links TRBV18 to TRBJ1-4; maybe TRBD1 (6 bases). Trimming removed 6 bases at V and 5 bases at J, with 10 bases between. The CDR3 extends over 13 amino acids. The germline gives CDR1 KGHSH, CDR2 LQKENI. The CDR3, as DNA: TGTGCCAGCTCCCCCGACAGGAATGAAAAACTGTTTTTT. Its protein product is CASSPDRNEKLFF.

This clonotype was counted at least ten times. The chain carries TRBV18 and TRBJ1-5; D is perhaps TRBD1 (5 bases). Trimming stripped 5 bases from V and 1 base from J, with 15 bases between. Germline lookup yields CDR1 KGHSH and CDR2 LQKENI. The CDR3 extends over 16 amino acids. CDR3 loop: CASSKLSGESNQPQHF. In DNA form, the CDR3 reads TGTGCCAGCTCAAAGTTGTCGGGGGAGAGCAATCAGCCCCAGCATTTT.

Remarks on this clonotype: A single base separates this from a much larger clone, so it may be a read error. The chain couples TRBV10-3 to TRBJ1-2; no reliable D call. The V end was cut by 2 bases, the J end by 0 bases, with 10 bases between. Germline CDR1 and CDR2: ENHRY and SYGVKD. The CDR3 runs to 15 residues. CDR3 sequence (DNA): TGTGCCATCAGTGAGCCAGTTGGGTCTAACTATGGCTACACCTTC. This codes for CAISEPVGSNYGYTF.

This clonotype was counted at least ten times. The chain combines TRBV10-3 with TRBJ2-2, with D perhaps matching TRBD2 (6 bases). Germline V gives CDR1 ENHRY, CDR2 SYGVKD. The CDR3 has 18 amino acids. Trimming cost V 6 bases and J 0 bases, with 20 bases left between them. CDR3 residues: CAIRGLTNKRANTGELFF. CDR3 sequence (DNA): TGTGCCATCAGGGGCCTTACTAACAAGCGGGCGAACACCGGGGAGCTGTTTTTT.

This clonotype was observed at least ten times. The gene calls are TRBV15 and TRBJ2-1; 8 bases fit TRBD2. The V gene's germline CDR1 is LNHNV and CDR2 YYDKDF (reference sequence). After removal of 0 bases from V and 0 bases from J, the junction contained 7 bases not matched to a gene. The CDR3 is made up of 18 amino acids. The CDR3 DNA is TGTGCCACCAGCAGAGATCAGGAGCGGGGGATCTCCTACAATGAGCAGTTCTTC. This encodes CATSRDQERGISYNEQFF.

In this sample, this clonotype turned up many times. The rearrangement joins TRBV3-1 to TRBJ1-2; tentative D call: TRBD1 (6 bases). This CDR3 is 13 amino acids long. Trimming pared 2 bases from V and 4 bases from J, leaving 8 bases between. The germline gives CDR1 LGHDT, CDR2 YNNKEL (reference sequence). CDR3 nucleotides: TGTGCCAGCAGCCAAAGGGGGTTCTATGGCTACACCTTC. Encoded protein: CASSQRGFYGYTF.

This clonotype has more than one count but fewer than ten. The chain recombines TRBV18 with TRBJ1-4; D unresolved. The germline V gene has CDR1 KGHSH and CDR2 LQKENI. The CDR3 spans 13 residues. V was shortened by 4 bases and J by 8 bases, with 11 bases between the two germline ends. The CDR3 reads CASSQDQSEKLFF. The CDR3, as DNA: TGTGCCAGCTCACAGGACCAGTCGGAAAAACTGTTTTTT.

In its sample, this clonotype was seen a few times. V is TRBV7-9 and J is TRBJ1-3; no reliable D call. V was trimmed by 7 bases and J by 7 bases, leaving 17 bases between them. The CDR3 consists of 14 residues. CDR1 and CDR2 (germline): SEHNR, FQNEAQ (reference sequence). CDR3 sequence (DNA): TGTGCCAGCACCACCCGGGCTAAGTGGAACACCATATATTTT. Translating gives CASTTRAKWNTIYF.

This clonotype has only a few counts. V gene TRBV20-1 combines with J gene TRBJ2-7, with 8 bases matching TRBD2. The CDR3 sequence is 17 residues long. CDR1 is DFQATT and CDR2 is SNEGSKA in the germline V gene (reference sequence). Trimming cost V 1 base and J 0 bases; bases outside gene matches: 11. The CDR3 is CSARVGGGRTSSYEQYF. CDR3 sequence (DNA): TGCAGTGCTAGAGTCGGTGGCGGGAGGACCAGCTCCTACGAGCAGTACTTC.

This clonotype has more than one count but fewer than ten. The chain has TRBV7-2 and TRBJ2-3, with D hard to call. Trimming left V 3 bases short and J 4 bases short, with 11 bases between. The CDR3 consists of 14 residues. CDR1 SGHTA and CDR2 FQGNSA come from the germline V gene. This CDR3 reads CASSLQGIADTQYF. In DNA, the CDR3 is TGTGCCAGCAGCTTGCAAGGGATCGCAGATACGCAGTATTTT.

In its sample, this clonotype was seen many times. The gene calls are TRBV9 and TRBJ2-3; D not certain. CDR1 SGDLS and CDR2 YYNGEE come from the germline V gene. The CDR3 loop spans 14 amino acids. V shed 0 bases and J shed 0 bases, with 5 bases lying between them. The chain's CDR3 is CASSVGGSTDTQYF. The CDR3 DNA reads TGTGCCAGCAGCGTAGGAGGTAGCACAGATACGCAGTATTTT. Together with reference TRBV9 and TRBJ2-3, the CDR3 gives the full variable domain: DSGVTQTPKHLITATGQRVTLRCSPRSGDLSVYWYQQSLDQGLQFLIQYYNGEERAKGNILERFSAQQFPDLHSELNLSSLELGDSALYFCASSVGGSTDTQYFGPGTRLTVL.

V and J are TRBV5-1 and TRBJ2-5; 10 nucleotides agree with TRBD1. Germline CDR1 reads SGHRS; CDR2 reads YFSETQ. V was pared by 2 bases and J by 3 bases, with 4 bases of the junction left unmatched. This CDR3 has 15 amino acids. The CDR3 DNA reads TGCGCCAGCAGCTTTACCGGGACAGGGGAAGAGACCCAGTACTTC. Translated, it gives CASSFTGTGEETQYF.

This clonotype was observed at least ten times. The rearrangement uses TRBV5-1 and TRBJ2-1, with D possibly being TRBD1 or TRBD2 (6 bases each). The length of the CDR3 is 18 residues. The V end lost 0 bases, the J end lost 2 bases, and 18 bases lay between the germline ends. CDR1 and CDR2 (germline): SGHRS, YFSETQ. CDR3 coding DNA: TGCGCCAGCAGCTTGGTAGGCCAAAGTGGGGGGCCCTACAATGAGCAGTTCTTC. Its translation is CASSLVGQSGGPYNEQFF.

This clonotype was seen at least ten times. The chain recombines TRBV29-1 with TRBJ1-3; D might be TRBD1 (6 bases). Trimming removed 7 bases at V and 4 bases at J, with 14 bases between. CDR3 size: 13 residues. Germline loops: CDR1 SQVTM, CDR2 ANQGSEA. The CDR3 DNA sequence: TGCAGCGGATCCGGGACAACCGGAAACACCATATATTTT. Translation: CSGSGTTGNTIYF.

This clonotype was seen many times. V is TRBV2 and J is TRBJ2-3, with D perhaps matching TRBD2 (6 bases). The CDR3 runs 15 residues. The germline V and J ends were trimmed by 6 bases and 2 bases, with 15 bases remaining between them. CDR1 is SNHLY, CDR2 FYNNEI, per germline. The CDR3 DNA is TGTGCCAGCAGATCGGCTAGCGACCACACAGATACGCAGTATTTT. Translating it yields CASRSASDHTDTQYF.

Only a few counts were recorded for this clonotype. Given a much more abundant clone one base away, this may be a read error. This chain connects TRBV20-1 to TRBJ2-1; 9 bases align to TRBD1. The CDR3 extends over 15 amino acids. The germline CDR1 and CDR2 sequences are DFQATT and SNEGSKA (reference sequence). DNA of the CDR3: TGCAGTGCTAGAGACGGGACAGGGCATCGCAATGAGCAGCTCTTC. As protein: CSARDGTGHRNEQLF.